A single T cell receptor (beta chain) is shown here with its context. Profiling relied on immunoSEQ multiplex PCR, and the TCRdb table lists in-frame clones only, not all of them. The sample includes about 91,000 clones, approximately 77% of them seen just once. This sample is drawn from a study of blood T cell repertoires in COVID-19. The overall study: T cells, B-cell-depleted T cells, or PBMCs provided the cDNA or gDNA that served as material.

The CDR3 spans 18 residues. In germline, CDR1 is LGHNA, CDR2 YSLEER. V lost 0 bases and J lost 0, with 18 bases in between. The origin of this receptor is a woman of 80 years or more with acute or convalescent COVID-19. Sequencing used peripheral blood. The gene calls are TRBV4-3 and TRBJ2-7, with D possibly matching TRBD2 (6 bases). Written as DNA, the CDR3 is TGCGCCAGCAGCCAAGAAGAACCGGCGGAGGGGATCTCCTACGAGCAGTACTTC. Protein product: CASSQEEPAEGISYEQYF.